This T cell receptor (beta chain) appears in the sequencing data of a study of shared clonotypes between healthy human individuals. Profiled with immunoSEQ multiplex PCR; TCRdb holds only in-frame clones, not every one. The sample carries some 2 million clones, 90% to 95% recorded once. The CDR3 is made up of 16 amino acids. V gave up 4 bases and J gave up 1 base, with 14 bases separating them. The germline V gene has CDR1 SGHRS and CDR2 YFSETQ. V is TRBV5-1 and J is TRBJ2-2; D gene ambiguous. The sample was naive CD4+ T cells sorted from blood. Subset here: CD45RA+ positively selected. This clonotype originated in a young man in good health. CDR3 sequence (DNA): TGCGCCAGCAGCCTAACTATACAGCGGAACACCGGGGAGCTGTTTTTT. Amino acids: CASSLTIQRNTGELFF.